A selection of T cell receptor beta chains follows, all from one sample in a study of T cells in Graves' hyperthyroidism and ophthalmopathy. TCRdb re-analysed the multiplex PCR reads in MiXCR, keeping a single row per CDR3 protein. Altogether approximately 600,000 distinct CDR3 sequences are present, around 20% being singletons, with the ten largest covering 34%. What was sequenced was blood. The origin of the receptors is a young man with Graves' ophthalmopathy. Each CDR3 is given with its conserved first and last residue. A D gene is named only where the DNA matches it firmly. Not all rows give a size; the values are once, few, many and, for expanded clones, a class.

>TRBD1|TRBV2|many|TRBJ1-5
CASSHSLLGDSNQPQHF
TGTGCCAGCAGCCACTCCCTGCTGGGGGACAGTAATCAGCCCCAGCATTTT
>-|TRBV5-1|-|TRBJ1-6
CASSSRPTGVNSPLHF
TGCGCCAGCAGCTCCAGGCCGACAGGAGTTAATTCACCCCTCCACTTT
>-|TRBV6-1|few|TRBJ1-6
CASSPSAGGSNSPLHF
TGTGCCAGCAGTCCCTCGGCGGGGGGCTCGAATTCACCCCTCCACTTT
>-|TRBV5-1|-|TRBJ2-7
CASSLENRDMREQYF
TGCGCCAGCAGCTTGGAGAACAGGGATATGAGGGAGCAGTACTTC
>-|TRBV6-2/TRBV6-3|-|TRBJ2-1
CASSYGGLIDNEQFF
TGTGCCAGCAGTTACGGAGGGCTAATCGACAATGAGCAGTTCTTC
>-|TRBV12-3/TRBV12-4|-|TRBJ2-7
CASGVASYEQYF
TGTGCCAGCGGGGTAGCCTCCTACGAGCAGTACTTC
>TRBD1|TRBV19|-|TRBJ2-2
CASTQTGVTGELFF
TGTGCCAGTACACAGACAGGGGTAACCGGGGAGCTGTTTTTT
>-|TRBV16|few|TRBJ1-4
CASSQSFNEKLFF
TGTGCCAGCAGCCAATCCTTCAATGAAAAATTGTTTTTT
>-|TRBV12-3/TRBV12-4|few|TRBJ2-2
CASSLVGGANTGELFF
TGTGCCAGCAGTTTGGTGGGGGGTGCGAACACCGGGGAGCTGTTTTTT
>-|TRBV27|few|TRBJ1-5
CASSLSAGDYSNQPQHF
TGTGCCAGCAGTTTATCGGCGGGGGATTATAGCAATCAGCCCCAGCATTTT
>-|TRBV20-1|few|TRBJ2-5
CSARDVLQNQETQYF
TGCAGTGCTAGAGATGTGTTACAAAACCAAGAGACCCAGTACTTC
>-|TRBV6-9|-|TRBJ1-6
CASSEQGNSPLHF
TGCGCCAGCAGTGAACAGGGTAATTCACCCCTCCACTTT
>-|TRBV19|-|TRBJ2-1
CASSNGLSNEQFF
TGTGCCAGTAGTAATGGACTAAGCAATGAGCAGTTCTTC
>TRBD1|TRBV6-2/TRBV6-3|once|TRBJ2-7
CASSHEETGYSYEQYF
TGTGCCAGCAGCCATGAGGAGACAGGGTATTCCTACGAGCAGTACTTC
>-|TRBV30|many|TRBJ2-7
CAWSEVPSAGDYEQYF
TGTGCCTGGAGTGAAGTCCCCAGCGCAGGGGACTACGAGCAGTACTTC
>-|TRBV20-1|few|TRBJ1-4
CSARRPDGRNEKLFF
TGCAGTGCTAGGCGGCCCGACGGCAGAAATGAAAAACTGTTTTTT
>-|TRBV5-1|-|TRBJ2-3
CASSLVGKPSTDTQYF
TGCGCCAGCAGCTTGGTAGGGAAACCTAGCACAGATACGCAGTATTTT
>TRBD2|TRBV24-1|few|TRBJ2-3
CATSENAGGLKDTQYF
TGTGCCACCAGTGAAAACGCGGGAGGGCTCAAAGATACGCAGTATTTT
>-|TRBV11-2|many|TRBJ2-5
CASSSGPGVQETQYF
TGTGCCAGCAGCTCCGGCCCGGGGGTCCAAGAGACCCAGTACTTC
>TRBD1|TRBV28|few|TRBJ2-1
CASSLIQGANEQFF
TGTGCCAGCAGTTTAATACAGGGGGCGAATGAGCAGTTCTTC
>-|TRBV5-1|-|TRBJ2-7
CASSPPGESYEQYF
TGCGCCAGCAGCCCGCCGGGCGAGAGCTACGAGCAGTACTTC
>-|TRBV12-5|few|TRBJ2-1
CASGLLGGSGEQFF
TGTGCTAGTGGTTTATTGGGGGGATCAGGTGAGCAGTTCTTC
>-|TRBV6-2/TRBV6-3|-|TRBJ2-1
CASSAWGIYNEQFF
TGTGCCAGCAGTGCGTGGGGGATCTACAATGAGCAGTTCTTC
>-|TRBV4-1|-|TRBJ2-7
CASSQDVWSSYEQYF
TGCGCCAGCAGCCAAGATGTATGGAGCTCCTACGAGCAGTACTTC
>-|TRBV6-5|few|TRBJ1-1
CASSYSSVAAIFTEAFF
TGTGCCAGCAGTTACTCGAGTGTCGCAGCTATCTTCACTGAAGCTTTCTTT
>-|TRBV6-2/TRBV6-3|-|TRBJ2-1
CASSMRGQRRILGNNEQFF
TGTGCCAGCAGTATGCGGGGACAGCGACGAATCCTTGGGAACAATGAGCAGTTCTTC
>TRBD2|TRBV5-1|many|TRBJ2-4
CASSAGLAGAVGNIQYF
TGCGCCAGCAGCGCAGGACTAGCGGGAGCGGTTGGGAACATTCAGTACTTC
>-|TRBV6-5|-|TRBJ1-1
CATTHSTGNTEAFF
TGTGCCACCACTCACTCGACAGGAAACACTGAAGCTTTCTTT
>-|TRBV3-1|many|TRBJ1-5
CASSQETYSNQPQHF
TGTGCCAGCAGCCAAGAGACTTATAGCAATCAGCCCCAGCATTTT
>TRBD1|TRBV2|many|TRBJ2-7
CASSGDRPYEQYF
TGTGCCAGCAGTGGGGACAGGCCTTACGAGCAGTACTTC
>-|TRBV4-1|-|TRBJ1-5
CASSQGPPGTSNQPQHF
TGCGCCAGCAGCCAAGGGCCCCCCGGGACAAGCAATCAGCCCCAGCATTTT
>-|TRBV7-9|many|TRBJ2-7
CASNSNNYEQYF
TGTGCCAGTAACTCAAACAACTACGAGCAGTACTTC
>-|TRBV2|many|TRBJ1-2
CASSEEANYGYTF
TGTGCCAGCAGTGAAGAAGCTAACTATGGCTACACCTTC
>-|TRBV18|many|TRBJ1-2
CASSPTLEIGGYTF
TGTGCCAGCTCACCGACTCTAGAGATCGGGGGCTACACCTTC
>-|TRBV7-2|-|TRBJ2-1
CASSPRTGNEQFF
TGTGCCAGCAGCCCCCGGACGGGAAATGAGCAGTTCTTC
>TRBD1|TRBV28|-|TRBJ1-5
CASSFWDRDANQPQHF
TGTGCCAGCAGTTTCTGGGACAGGGACGCCAATCAGCCCCAGCATTTT
>-|TRBV5-1|many|TRBJ2-6
CASSEGPFSGANVLTF
TGCGCCAGCAGCGAGGGACCCTTCTCTGGGGCCAACGTCCTGACTTTC
>-|TRBV27|-|TRBJ2-7
CASSPTRKFYEQYF
TGTGCCAGCAGTCCTACACGGAAATTCTACGAGCAGTACTTC
>TRBD1|TRBV7-9|-|TRBJ2-2
CASLELQGAGELFF
TGTGCCAGCCTCGAGCTCCAGGGGGCCGGGGAGCTGTTTTTT
>-|TRBV7-9|-|TRBJ2-7
CASTGGEGYEQYF
TGTGCCAGCACCGGGGGTGAAGGGTACGAGCAGTACTTC
>TRBD2|TRBV6-5|many|TRBJ2-1
CASSYGAGGPAEQFF
TGTGCCAGCAGTTACGGAGCGGGAGGGCCGGCTGAGCAGTTCTTC
>TRBD1|TRBV12-3/TRBV12-4|few|TRBJ2-3
CASSRYQGVSTDTQYF
TGTGCCAGCAGTCGCTACCAGGGGGTGAGCACAGATACGCAGTATTTT
>TRBD2|TRBV5-1|many|TRBJ2-3
CASSRTSGSTDTQYF
TGTGCCAGCAGCCGGACTAGCGGGAGCACAGATACGCAGTATTTT
>-|TRBV11-2|many|TRBJ2-5
CASSLGLGEQETQYF
TGTGCCAGCAGCTTAGGGCTAGGGGAACAAGAGACCCAGTACTTC
>-|TRBV12-3/TRBV12-4|-|TRBJ2-6
CASSFHSGRRSGANVLTF
TGTGCCAGCAGTTTTCATAGCGGTAGACGCTCTGGGGCCAACGTCCTGACTTTC
>-|TRBV7-9|-|TRBJ2-5
CASTLGTGTAAQETQYF
TGTGCCAGCACCCTAGGGACGGGGACTGCAGCCCAAGAGACCCAGTACTTC
>-|TRBV5-1|once|TRBJ2-5
CASSWGEETQYF
TGCGCCAGCAGCTGGGGTGAAGAGACCCAGTACTTC
>-|TRBV4-3|-|TRBJ2-2
CASSQDAGPGELFF
TGCGCCAGCAGCCAAGATGCGGGGCCCGGGGAGCTGTTTTTT